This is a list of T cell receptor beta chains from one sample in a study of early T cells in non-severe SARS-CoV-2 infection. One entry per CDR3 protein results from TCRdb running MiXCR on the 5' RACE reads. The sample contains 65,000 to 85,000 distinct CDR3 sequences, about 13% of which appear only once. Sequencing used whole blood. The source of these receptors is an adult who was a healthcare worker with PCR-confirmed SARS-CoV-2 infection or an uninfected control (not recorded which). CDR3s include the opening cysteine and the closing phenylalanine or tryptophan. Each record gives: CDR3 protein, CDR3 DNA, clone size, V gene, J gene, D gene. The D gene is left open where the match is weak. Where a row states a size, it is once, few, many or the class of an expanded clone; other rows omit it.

CDR3aa: CASSGTGTSGWFF
CDR3nt: TGTGCCAGCAGCGGAACCGGGACTAGCGGTTGGTTCTTC
abundance: -
v_gene: TRBV5-4
j_gene: TRBJ2-1
d_gene: TRBD2

CDR3aa: CASSLGEYEQYF
CDR3nt: TGTGCCAGCAGCTTGGGGGAGTACGAGCAGTACTTC
abundance: many
v_gene: TRBV11-2
j_gene: TRBJ2-7
d_gene: -

CDR3aa: CSAKRDRDTEAFF
CDR3nt: TGCAGCGCTAAAAGGGACAGGGACACTGAAGCTTTCTTT
abundance: many
v_gene: TRBV29-1
j_gene: TRBJ1-1
d_gene: TRBD1

CDR3aa: CSAVGGTSGGSGTQYF
CDR3nt: TGCAGTGCTGTCGGAGGCACTAGCGGGGGTTCGGGTACGCAGTATTTT
abundance: -
v_gene: TRBV20-1
j_gene: TRBJ2-3
d_gene: TRBD2

CDR3aa: CASSYGAETYEQYF
CDR3nt: TGTGCCAGCAGTTACGGAGCGGAGACCTACGAGCAGTACTTC
abundance: many
v_gene: TRBV6-5
j_gene: TRBJ2-7
d_gene: -

CDR3aa: CASSLGTSTYEQYF
CDR3nt: TGTGCCAGCAGTTTGGGGACAAGCACCTACGAGCAGTACTTC
abundance: many
v_gene: TRBV27
j_gene: TRBJ2-7
d_gene: -

CDR3aa: CASSARGNTEAFF
CDR3nt: TGTGCCAGCAGTGCCAGGGGAAACACTGAAGCTTTCTTT
abundance: -
v_gene: TRBV6-4
j_gene: TRBJ1-1
d_gene: -

CDR3aa: CASSFPGIIEKLFF
CDR3nt: TGTGCCAGCAGCTTCCCAGGGATAATTGAAAAACTGTTTTTT
abundance: many
v_gene: TRBV7-9
j_gene: TRBJ1-4
d_gene: -

CDR3aa: CSARGNRVLNTEAFF
CDR3nt: TGCAGTGCTAGAGGGAACAGGGTCCTGAACACTGAAGCTTTCTTT
abundance: many
v_gene: TRBV20-1
j_gene: TRBJ1-1
d_gene: -

CDR3aa: CASSFISGYEQYF
CDR3nt: TGTGCCAGCAGTTTTATTTCGGGCTACGAGCAGTACTTC
abundance: many
v_gene: TRBV12-3/TRBV12-4
j_gene: TRBJ2-7
d_gene: -

CDR3aa: CASSPGTEAFF
CDR3nt: TGTGCCAGCTCGCCGGGCACTGAAGCTTTCTTT
abundance: many
v_gene: TRBV18
j_gene: TRBJ1-1
d_gene: -

CDR3aa: CASSRAGDSYNEQFF
CDR3nt: TGTGCCAGCAGCCGAGCGGGAGACTCCTACAATGAGCAGTTCTTC
abundance: -
v_gene: TRBV7-9
j_gene: TRBJ2-1
d_gene: TRBD2

CDR3aa: CASSQEIQGPNSPLHF
CDR3nt: TGTGCCAGCAGCCAAGAGATACAGGGGCCTAATTCACCCCTCCACTTT
abundance: many
v_gene: TRBV4-2
j_gene: TRBJ1-6
d_gene: TRBD1

CDR3aa: CASSERSSGNNEQFF
CDR3nt: TGTGCCAGCAGTGAAAGGTCTAGCGGGAACAATGAGCAGTTCTTC
abundance: -
v_gene: TRBV6-1
j_gene: TRBJ2-1
d_gene: TRBD2

CDR3aa: CASSLRGGIRGYTEAFF
CDR3nt: TGTGCCAGCAGTTTAAGAGGGGGGATTCGAGGTTACACTGAAGCTTTCTTT
abundance: -
v_gene: TRBV12-3/TRBV12-4
j_gene: TRBJ1-1
d_gene: -

CDR3aa: CAISESPAGTPGARNTIYF
CDR3nt: TGTGCCATCAGTGAGTCTCCGGCCGGGACTCCCGGGGCTAGAAACACCATATATTTT
abundance: -
v_gene: TRBV10-3
j_gene: TRBJ1-3
d_gene: -

CDR3aa: CASSWTESKETQYF
CDR3nt: TGTGCCAGCAGCTGGACAGAAAGCAAAGAGACCCAGTACTTC
abundance: few
v_gene: TRBV5-4
j_gene: TRBJ2-5
d_gene: -

CDR3aa: CASRGAANEKLFF
CDR3nt: TGTGCCAGCAGGGGGGCAGCTAATGAAAAACTGTTTTTT
abundance: many
v_gene: TRBV27
j_gene: TRBJ1-4
d_gene: -

CDR3aa: CASSFAYNSPLHF
CDR3nt: TGTGCCAGCAGCTTCGCCTATAATTCACCCCTCCACTTT
abundance: few
v_gene: TRBV11-3
j_gene: TRBJ1-6
d_gene: -

CDR3aa: CASSRTAPGYEQYF
CDR3nt: TGTGCCAGCAGTCGGACAGCCCCGGGCTACGAGCAGTACTTC
abundance: -
v_gene: TRBV27
j_gene: TRBJ2-7
d_gene: -

CDR3aa: CASSLALGREMRQFF
CDR3nt: TGTGCCAGCAGCTTAGCCCTCGGACGGGAAATGAGGCAGTTCTTC
abundance: few
v_gene: TRBV7-2
j_gene: TRBJ2-1
d_gene: -

CDR3aa: CASYARTEYEAFF
CDR3nt: TGTGCCAGCTACGCTAGGACAGAATATGAAGCTTTCTTT
abundance: -
v_gene: TRBV12-3/TRBV12-4
j_gene: TRBJ1-1
d_gene: -

CDR3aa: CASSIRSGELFF
CDR3nt: TGTGCCAGTAGTATAAGATCCGGGGAGCTGTTTTTT
abundance: few
v_gene: TRBV19
j_gene: TRBJ2-2
d_gene: -

CDR3aa: CSIGWADTQYF
CDR3nt: TGCAGTATAGGATGGGCGGATACGCAGTATTTT
abundance: many
v_gene: TRBV20-1
j_gene: TRBJ2-3
d_gene: -

CDR3aa: CASSFSGRADEQFF
CDR3nt: TGTGCCAGCAGTTTTAGTGGGAGGGCTGATGAGCAGTTCTTC
abundance: few
v_gene: TRBV12-3/TRBV12-4
j_gene: TRBJ2-1
d_gene: TRBD2

CDR3aa: CSVFGLAGYNEQFF
CDR3nt: TGCAGCGTGTTTGGACTAGCGGGCTACAATGAGCAGTTCTTC
abundance: -
v_gene: TRBV29-1
j_gene: TRBJ2-1
d_gene: TRBD2

CDR3aa: CASRPKNTGELFF
CDR3nt: TGTGCCAGCAGGCCAAAAAACACCGGGGAGCTGTTTTTT
abundance: few
v_gene: TRBV11-2
j_gene: TRBJ2-2
d_gene: -

CDR3aa: CASSQGQQFYGYTF
CDR3nt: TGTGCCAGCAGCCAAGGACAGCAGTTCTATGGCTACACCTTC
abundance: few
v_gene: TRBV14
j_gene: TRBJ1-2
d_gene: -

CDR3aa: CAWRDTGGEQYF
CDR3nt: TGTGCCTGGAGAGATACAGGGGGCGAGCAGTACTTC
abundance: -
v_gene: TRBV30
j_gene: TRBJ2-7
d_gene: TRBD1

CDR3aa: CASSPDWQTNEKLFF
CDR3nt: TGTGCCAGCAGCCCCGATTGGCAAACTAATGAAAAACTGTTTTTT
abundance: -
v_gene: TRBV7-9
j_gene: TRBJ1-4
d_gene: -

CDR3aa: CASSGPRNTEAFF
CDR3nt: TGTGCCAGCAGCGGCCCCAGAAACACTGAAGCTTTCTTT
abundance: few
v_gene: TRBV9
j_gene: TRBJ1-1
d_gene: -

CDR3aa: CASSLAAGDVDEQFF
CDR3nt: TGTGCCAGCAGCTTAGCCGCAGGGGACGTGGATGAGCAGTTCTTC
abundance: -
v_gene: TRBV7-6
j_gene: TRBJ2-1
d_gene: -

CDR3aa: CASSFSNRVLYGYTF
CDR3nt: TGTGCCAGCAGTTTCTCTAACAGGGTCCTTTATGGCTACACCTTC
abundance: -
v_gene: TRBV28
j_gene: TRBJ1-2
d_gene: -

CDR3aa: CASSQVGSGIVETQYF
CDR3nt: TGTGCCAGCAGCCAAGTCGGTAGCGGGATTGTAGAGACCCAGTACTTC
abundance: -
v_gene: TRBV14
j_gene: TRBJ2-5
d_gene: TRBD2

CDR3aa: CASSSNPGVTDTQYF
CDR3nt: TGTGCCAGCAGTTCCAATCCCGGGGTTACAGATACGCAGTATTTT
abundance: many
v_gene: TRBV12-3/TRBV12-4
j_gene: TRBJ2-3
d_gene: -

CDR3aa: CASSPYLTDTQYF
CDR3nt: TGCGCCAGCAGCCCGTACCTCACAGATACGCAGTATTTT
abundance: -
v_gene: TRBV4-3
j_gene: TRBJ2-3
d_gene: -

CDR3aa: CASSYRDPPTGELFF
CDR3nt: TGTGCCAGCAGCTACCGGGACCCTCCGACCGGGGAGCTGTTTTTT
abundance: few
v_gene: TRBV7-6
j_gene: TRBJ2-2
d_gene: -

CDR3aa: CASSSGVGQPQHF
CDR3nt: TGTGCCAGTAGCTCAGGGGTGGGTCAGCCCCAGCATTTT
abundance: -
v_gene: TRBV19
j_gene: TRBJ1-5
d_gene: -

CDR3aa: CASQNRAKQAPDTQYF
CDR3nt: TGTGCCAGCCAAAACCGGGCGAAACAAGCCCCAGATACGCAGTATTTT
abundance: many
v_gene: TRBV27
j_gene: TRBJ2-3
d_gene: -